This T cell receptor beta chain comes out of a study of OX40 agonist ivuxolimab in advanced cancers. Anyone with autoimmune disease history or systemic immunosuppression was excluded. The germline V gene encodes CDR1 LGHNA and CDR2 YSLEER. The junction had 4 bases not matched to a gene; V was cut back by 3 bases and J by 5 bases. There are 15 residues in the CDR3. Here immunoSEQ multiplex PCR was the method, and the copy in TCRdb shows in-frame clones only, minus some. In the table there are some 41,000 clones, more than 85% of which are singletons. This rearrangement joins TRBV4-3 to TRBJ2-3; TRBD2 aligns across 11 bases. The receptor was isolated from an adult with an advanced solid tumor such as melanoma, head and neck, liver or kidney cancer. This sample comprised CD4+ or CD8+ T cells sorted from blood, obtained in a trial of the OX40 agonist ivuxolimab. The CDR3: CASSQTSGVGDTQYF. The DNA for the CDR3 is TGCGCCAGCAGCCAGACTAGCGGGGTGGGAGATACGCAGTATTTT.